This passage covers 2 T cell receptor beta chains from one sample sequenced in a study of OX40 agonist ivuxolimab in advanced cancers. The protocol was immunoSEQ multiplex PCR, while the TCRdb copy is restricted to in-frame clones and leaves out a portion. The repertoire consists of tens of thousands of clones, with 85% to 95% occurring once and the leading ten covering roughly an eighth. The sample in question was CD4+ or CD8+ T cells sorted from blood, obtained in a trial of the OX40 agonist ivuxolimab. The receptors derive from an adult with an advanced solid tumor such as melanoma, head and neck, liver or kidney cancer.

The DNA for the CDR3 is TGTGCCAGCAGCTTAGCGTCACGGGACGCCTACAATGAGCAGTTCTTC. Translation: CASSLASRDAYNEQFF. The gene calls are TRBV7-2 and TRBJ2-1; possibly TRBD1 or TRBD2 for D (5 bases each). V dropped 0 bases and J dropped 2 bases, with 11 bases sitting between them. The CDR3 sequence is 16 residues long. Germline-derived CDR1 and CDR2 are SGHTA and FQGNSA.

The chain is built from TRBV9 and TRBJ2-1; TRBD2 might be the D (6 bases). CDR1 and CDR2 (germline): SGDLS, YYNGEE. The CDR3 sequence is 15 residues long. Trimming shortened V by 6 bases and J by 1 base, and 14 bases separated the two germline ends. The CDR3 protein is CASTPSGVSYNEQFF. The DNA for the CDR3 is TGTGCCAGCACCCCTTCGGGGGTGTCCTACAATGAGCAGTTCTTC.